The 5 T cell receptor beta chains below all came from one sample that was sequenced in a study of OX40 agonist ivuxolimab in advanced cancers. Generated by immunoSEQ multiplex PCR, the TCRdb table keeps only in-frame clones and is missing some. The sample shows around 98,000 clones, around 88% of them seen only once. The sample here was CD4+ or CD8+ T cells sorted from blood, taken in a trial of the OX40 agonist ivuxolimab. The receptor set was obtained from an adult with an advanced solid tumor such as melanoma, head and neck, liver or kidney cancer.

The chain recombines TRBV5-1 with TRBJ2-5; TRBD2 aligns across 8 bases. The ends lost 4 bases at V and 1 base at J; junction bases unmatched: 9. The germline V gene encodes CDR1 SGHRS and CDR2 YFSETQ. This CDR3 is built from 16 residues. CDR3 in amino acids: CASSRGGRRSQETQYF. CDR3 coding DNA: TGCGCCAGCAGCCGGGGGGGGCGGCGGAGCCAAGAGACCCAGTACTTC.

This clone is a singleton in its sample. The CDR3 sequence: CASSRTNQRDTQYF. The CDR3, as DNA: TGTGCCAGCAGCCGGACAAACCAACGAGATACGCAGTATTTT. The rearrangement joins TRBV4-2 to TRBJ2-3; a weak D match, TRBD1 (5 bases). This CDR3 has 14 residues. Trimming pared 4 bases from V and 5 bases from J, leaving 13 bases between. Germline CDR1 is LGHNA and CDR2 is YNFKEQ.

The sample holds one count of this clone. The chain combines TRBV5-4 with TRBJ1-1; no clear D. The CDR3 consists of 14 residues. The germline gives CDR1 SGHNT, CDR2 YYREEE (reference sequence). V lost 1 base and J 6 bases, leaving 13 bases between the germline ends. The CDR3 DNA follows: TGTGCCAGCAGCTTGTCCTTGGCAGATGCTGAAGCTTTCTTT. Amino acid sequence: CASSLSLADAEAFF.

The chain's CDR3 is CASSLRQGISTDTQYF. The DNA for the CDR3 is TGTGCCAGCAGCCTGAGACAGGGGATTAGCACAGATACGCAGTATTTT. This chain joins TRBV14 and TRBJ2-3, with 8 bases aligning to TRBD1. Per the germline V gene, CDR1 is SGHDN and CDR2 is FVKESK. V trimming: 4 bases; J trimming: 0 bases; junction bases outside the gene matches: 6. The CDR3 is 16 amino acids.

V gene TRBV19 combines with J gene TRBJ1-2, with D possibly matching TRBD1 (5 bases). The V end lost 1 base, the J end lost 8 bases, and 8 bases lay between the germline ends. The CDR3 consists of 12 residues. The V gene's germline CDR1 is LNHDA and CDR2 SQIVND (reference sequence). In DNA, the CDR3 is TGTGCCAGTAGTATAGGAGGGGTCGGCTACACCTTC. The encoded protein is CASSIGGVGYTF.